The rows below give T cell receptor beta chains drawn from one sample of a study of T cells in Graves' hyperthyroidism and ophthalmopathy. TCRdb reprocessed the multiplex PCR reads via MiXCR and lists one record per CDR3 protein. The sample includes about 740,000 distinct CDR3 sequences, approximately 14% of them seen just once. The sequenced sample consisted of blood. All receptors derive from a woman younger than 30 with Graves' hyperthyroidism. The conserved cysteine and the conserved F or W are not part of the CDR3 here.

>TRBV6-1
ASTTGTGRYEQY
>TRBV6-2/TRBV6-3
ASSYSDSDGNEQF
>TRBV20-1
SASGSPETQY
>TRBV24-1
ATSDSTRVYGDEQF
>TRBV20-1
SAPGGHGAGNTPQH
>TRBV5-4
ASRPTGGVGANVLT
>TRBV18
ASLPQQIVANTGELF
>TRBV2
ASSEPVNEGEKLF
>TRBV11-2
ASSSTGGSSYNEQF
>TRBV7-2
ASSPNPGQGNEKLF
>TRBV6-4
ASSPEANQPQH
>TRBV12-3/TRBV12-4
ASSPRDNSYEQY
>TRBV3-1
ASSQGGPWAF
>TRBV20-1
SAATGRGNSPLH
>TRBV18
ASSPPGQGAYNEQF
>TRBV14
ASSQLGRAEEKLF
>TRBV11-2
ASSFGAAKDTQY
>TRBV20-1
SARPGLAYGYEQY
>TRBV7-3
ASSLKAGGWNEQF
>TRBV5-4
ASSFEISGMQY
>TRBV18
ASSGTSGLKDNEQF
>TRBV7-9
ASSPRTSGSVVGDTQY
>TRBV6-2/TRBV6-3
ASRITVWRPQH